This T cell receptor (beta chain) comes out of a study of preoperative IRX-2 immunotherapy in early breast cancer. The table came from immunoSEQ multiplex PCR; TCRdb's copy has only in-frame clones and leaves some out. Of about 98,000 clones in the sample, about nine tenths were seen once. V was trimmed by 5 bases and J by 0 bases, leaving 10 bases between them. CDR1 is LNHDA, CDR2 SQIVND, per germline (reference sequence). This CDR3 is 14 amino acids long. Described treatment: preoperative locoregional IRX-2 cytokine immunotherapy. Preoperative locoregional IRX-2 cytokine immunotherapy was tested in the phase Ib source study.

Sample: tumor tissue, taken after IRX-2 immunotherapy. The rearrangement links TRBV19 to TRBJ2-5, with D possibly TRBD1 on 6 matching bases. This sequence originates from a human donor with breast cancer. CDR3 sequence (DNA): TGTGCCAGTAGTTTAGGGGACAACCAAGAGACCCAGTACTTC. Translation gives CASSLGDNQETQYF.